Below, one T cell receptor beta chain is given with its context. Its target antigen remains unknown. TCRdb shows the sequencer as NextSeq 550. The Human TCR Profiling Kit (MiLaboratory) was used to make UMI-labeled 5' RACE TRB cDNA libraries. The full amount of extracted RNA was used for cDNA synthesis, and the full amount of resulting cDNA was used for PCR amplification. The libraries were made side by side, with each library going through the same number of PCR cycles. The authors' pipeline ran thus. With a requirement of at least two reads per UMI, MIGEC and MiXCR extracted about 57,000 +/- 9,900 unique UMI-labeled TRB cDNA molecules per library. On average, each library contained roughly 40,000 +/- 10,000 functional in-frame TRB CDR3 nucleotide clonotypes without stop codons. After each sample was downsampled to 5000 UMI-labeled TRB molecules, VDJtools was used to calculate diversity metrics such as normalized Shannon-Wiener and Chao1. For the central five CDR3 residues, VDJtools calculated physicochemical properties weighted by clonotype size, namely interaction energy, strength, volume and Kidera factor 4. The reads went through TCRdb reprocessing, and each CDR3 protein sequence gets one entry with no DNA. The V and J calls were determined by TCRdb, not by the authors. The sample's table covers about 58,000 distinct CDR3 sequences. Of the sample, 0.42% is held by the ten largest clones.

The sample originates from a study of CXCR3-negative and CXCR3-positive naive CD8 T cells (dated by TCRdb to between 2018 and 2020). Background for the entire study: In total, some 150 million TRB reads were obtained, corresponding to roughly 1.5 +/- 0.3 million reads per library. Naive subsets from 5 or 6 donors and memory cells from 3 donors were included in the TRBV-TRBJ cluster analysis. Diversity and physicochemical repertoire analyses were performed on about a dozen donors pooled from two independent experiments. What the research found in general, with its limitations: Both naive subsets had comparably high repertoire diversity, while memory CD8+ T cells had much lower repertoire diversity. TRB CDR3s from CXCR3-positive naive cells showed higher hydrophobicity (lower Kidera factor 4), lower energy, and higher strength and volume indices than CXCR3-negative naive cells. Freshly isolated PBMCs were used for most assays because CXCR3 expression went down partially after cryopreservation. Within the same donor, TRBV-TRBJ usage looked similar between naive CXCR3-negative and CXCR3-positive cells, but memory cells had distinct patterns. Because surface CD5, which has been linked to self-reactivity in mice, was comparable between naive subsets, TCR interaction strength was also inferred from TRB CDR3 physicochemical properties.

As encoded in the germline V gene, CDR1 is MNHEY while CDR2 is SVGEGT. The CDR3, from cysteine to phenylalanine, totals 13 residues. No nucleotide data were recorded. Each CD8+ T cell subset was flow-sorted in triplicate, and 300,000 cells per subset were placed directly into RLT lysis buffer. To keep memory contaminants out, a stringent definition of naive CD8+ T cells was applied: CD45RO-CCR7+CD27+CD95-. Peripheral blood mononuclear cells were isolated from buffy coats using standard density gradient centrifugation. A FACSAria III was used to flow-sort naive CD8+ T cells into CXCR3-negative and CXCR3-positive populations. Total RNA was extracted from sorted cells using an RNeasy Mini Kit.

The sample consisted of naive CXCR3- CD8+ T cells from blood. The cell subset or site tag for this specimen amounts to: CD45RO-CCR7+CD27+CD95- naive CD8+ T cells lacking CXCR3 (TNR3-). In this chain, TRBV6-2 or TRBV6-3 is recombined with TRBJ2-7. This receptor was obtained from a human donor in good health. Some clones in this sample may be carry-over from other donors' samples. The encoded CDR3 is CASDDRSNYEQYF.